This passage covers 17 T cell receptor beta chains from one sample sequenced in a study of blood T cell repertoires in COVID-19. This table comes from immunoSEQ multiplex PCR, and its TCRdb copy is limited to in-frame clones, with some not included. The sample contains approximately 350,000 clones, about 90% of which appear only once. The sequenced material came from peripheral blood. The receptors here all came from a woman aged 18-35 years who had recovered from COVID-19.

The genes are TRBV7-2 and TRBJ1-2; 10 nucleotides line up with TRBD1. The germline V gene has CDR1 SGHTA and CDR2 FQGNSA. The CDR3 is 15 residues long. V was clipped by 3 bases and J by 3 bases; unmatched bases: 4. CDR3 bases: TGTGCCAGCAGCTTGAGGACAGGGGGGGACTATGGCTACACCTTC. The encoded protein is CASSLRTGGDYGYTF.

Only a few counts were recorded for this clone. The chain is built from TRBV7-2 and TRBJ1-2; a weak D match, TRBD1 (5 bases). Trimming removed 3 bases at V and 4 bases at J, with 12 bases between. The CDR3 contains 14 residues. Germline V gene sequence: CDR1 SGHTA, CDR2 FQGNSA. The CDR3 sequence: CASSLLGGTYGYTF. DNA of the CDR3: TGTGCCAGCAGCTTGCTTGGGGGGACCTATGGCTACACCTTC.

The chain uses TRBV6-5 and TRBJ1-1, with 7 bases aligning to TRBD1. V dropped 2 bases and J dropped 1; count of bases not matched to a gene: 4. Germline CDR1 is MNHEY and CDR2 is SVGAGI. This CDR3 spans 15 amino acids. DNA of the CDR3: TGTGCCAGCAGTTACACAGCAGGGGGGAACACTGAAGCTTTCTTT. This encodes CASSYTAGGNTEAFF.

The chain links TRBV24-1 to TRBJ1-2; 10 bases line up with TRBD1. The CDR3 is made up of 16 amino acids. V gave up 7 bases and J gave up 0 bases; unmatched junction bases: 7. Germline lookup yields CDR1 KGHDR and CDR2 SFDVKD. CDR3 DNA: TGTGCCACCAGCTCCACCGGGACAGGGGCTAACTATGGCTACACCTTC. This translates into CATSSTGTGANYGYTF.

The chain links TRBV11-3 to TRBJ2-5, with 11 nucleotides matching TRBD2. Per the germline V gene, CDR1 is SGHNT and CDR2 is YENEEA. The J segment lost 5 bases and the V segment lost 3 bases, leaving 11 bases of the junction unmatched. The CDR3 is 17 amino acids. CDR3 residues: CASSFRDIAGGRETQYF. The DNA of the CDR3 is TGTGCCAGCAGCTTCCGGGATATAGCGGGAGGGCGGGAGACCCAGTACTTC.

The gene calls are TRBV7-2 and TRBJ2-3; 12 bases fit TRBD2. The CDR3 length is 15 residues. Germline assignment: CDR1 SGHTA and CDR2 FQGNSA. J gave up 4 bases and V 6 bases, and 5 bases lay outside the gene matches. The CDR3 bases are TGTGCCAGCAGTTGGACTAGCGGGGTGCCAGATACGCAGTATTTT. Protein: CASSWTSGVPDTQYF.

This chain links TRBV30 with TRBJ2-2; D is undetermined. The CDR3 is 13 amino acids. Germline-derived CDR1 and CDR2 are GTSNPN and SVGIG (reference sequence). Trimming removed 4 bases from V and 4 bases from J, with 10 bases in between. CDR3 loop: CAWTRLGTGELFF. CDR3 sequence (DNA): TGTGCCTGGACCCGACTCGGCACCGGGGAGCTGTTTTTT.

The CDR3 region has the DNA TGTGCCAGCAGTTATTCTAGCGGAGGACTCTACACCTTC. Translation: CASSYSSGGLYTF. The chain carries TRBV6-5 and TRBJ1-2, with D unclear. The V gene lost 3 bases and the J gene lost 10 bases, with 15 bases spanning the gap. The CDR3 is 13 amino acids. CDR1 MNHEY and CDR2 SVGAGI come from the germline V gene.

On this clone itself: Other DNA sequences in the same sample also yield this CDR3. V is TRBV5-1 and J is TRBJ2-1; 7 bases line up with TRBD2. Germline CDR1 reads SGHRS; CDR2 reads YFSETQ. CDR3 length: 15 residues. Trimming took 4 bases from V and 0 from J; bases not matched to a gene: 4. CDR3 sequence reads: CASSPSGSSYNEQFF. CDR3 DNA sequence: TGCGCCAGCAGCCCTAGCGGAAGCTCCTACAATGAGCAGTTCTTC. The complete variable domain, with remaining parts taken from reference TRBV5-1 and TRBJ2-1, reads KAGVTQTPRYLIKTRGQQVTLSCSPISGHRSVSWYQQTPGQGLQFLFEYFSETQRNKGNFPGRFSGRQFSNSRSEMNVSTLELGDSALYLCASSPSGSSYNEQFFGPGTRLTVL.

The rearrangement joins TRBV7-9 to TRBJ2-5; no clear D. V shed 3 bases and J shed 1 base, with 12 bases lying between them. The CDR3 loop spans 15 amino acids. CDR1 and CDR2 from the germline V gene are SEHNR and FQNEAQ (reference sequence). CDR3 nucleotides: TGTGCCAGCAGCTTGCCCCTGGGCACCCAAGAGACCCAGTACTTC. Its translation is CASSLPLGTQETQYF.

The DNA of the CDR3 is TGTGCCAGCAGCTTGTCTGAAGAGACCCAGTACTTC. Translated: CASSLSEETQYF. This chain links TRBV11-3 with TRBJ2-5; D not resolved. The V end lost 3 bases, the J end lost 3 bases, and 5 bases lay between the germline ends. CDR1 SGHNT and CDR2 YENEEA come from the germline V gene. There are 12 residues in the CDR3.

The chain uses TRBV5-6 and TRBJ2-7; D perhaps matches TRBD1 (6 bases). Germline V CDR1 and CDR2: SGHDT, YYEEEE. The CDR3 loop spans 13 amino acids. Trimming took 4 bases from V and 2 from J, leaving 10 bases between them. CDR3: CASSIGQTYEQYV. The CDR3 bases are TGTGCCAGCAGCATAGGACAGACCTACGAGCAGTACGTC.

The chain is built from TRBV7-2 and TRBJ1-1; 11 nucleotides line up with TRBD1. There are 15 residues in the CDR3. V lost 4 bases and J lost 4; bases outside the gene matches: 5. The V gene's germline CDR1 is SGHTA and CDR2 FQGNSA. CDR3 nucleotides: TGTGCCAGCAGCTCCGGGACAGGGGGAATCACTGAAGCTTTCTTT. Its protein product is CASSSGTGGITEAFF. The whole variable domain, filled in from reference TRBV7-2 and TRBJ1-1, reads GAGVSQSPSNKVTEKGKDVELRCDPISGHTALYWYRQSLGQGLEFLIYFQGNSAPDKSGLPSDRFSAERTGGSVSTLTIQRTQQEDSAVYLCASSSGTGGITEAFFGQGTRLTVV.

This chain connects TRBV11-3 to TRBJ1-4; D gene ambiguous. The CDR3 totals 12 residues. Trimming cost V 7 bases and J 4 bases, with 7 bases left between them. Germline V gene sequence: CDR1 SGHNT, CDR2 YENEEA. CDR3 sequence (DNA): TGTGCCAGCAAGAGAAATAATGAAAAACTGTTTTTT. Protein sequence: CASKRNNEKLFF. The whole variable domain, filled in from reference TRBV11-3 and TRBJ1-4, reads EAGVVQSPRYKIIEKKQPVAFWCNPISGHNTLYWYLQNLGQGPELLIRYENEEAVDDSQLPKDRFSAERLKGVDSTLKIQPAELGDSAVYLCASKRNNEKLFFGSGTQLSVL.

The chain carries TRBV3-1 (or the pseudogene TRBV3-2) and TRBJ1-1; D remains ambiguous. V lost 1 base to trimming and J lost 3 bases, with 6 bases between them. Germline V gene lookup returns CDR1 LGHDT and CDR2 YNNKEL (reference sequence). The CDR3 has 13 residues. CDR3 in DNA: TGTGCCAGCAGCCAAGGCAGATACACTGAAGCTTTCTTT. Translation: CASSQGRYTEAFF.

The rearrangement uses TRBV9 and TRBJ2-1; D perhaps matches TRBD2 (6 bases). Germline V gives CDR1 SGDLS, CDR2 YYNGEE. Trimming left V 0 bases short and J 4 bases short, with 14 bases between. This CDR3 contains 16 residues. CDR3 sequence: CASSVAQGGTYNEQFF. The CDR3 DNA follows: TGTGCCAGCAGCGTAGCTCAAGGCGGGACGTACAATGAGCAGTTCTTC. Full variable domain (outside the CDR3, taken from reference TRBV9 and TRBJ2-1): DSGVTQTPKHLITATGQRVTLRCSPRSGDLSVYWYQQSLDQGLQFLIQYYNGEERAKGNILERFSAQQFPDLHSELNLSSLELGDSALYFCASSVAQGGTYNEQFFGPGTRLTVL.

V and J are TRBV2 and TRBJ1-4, with D tentatively TRBD1 (5 bases). The CDR3 sequence is 15 residues long. The V gene lost 6 bases and the J gene lost 7 bases, with 18 bases spanning the gap. The germline CDR1 and CDR2 sequences are SNHLY and FYNNEI. The CDR3 sequence: CASRYMGGCSEKLFF. The CDR3 coding sequence is TGTGCCAGCAGGTATATGGGGGGTTGTAGTGAAAAACTGTTTTTT.